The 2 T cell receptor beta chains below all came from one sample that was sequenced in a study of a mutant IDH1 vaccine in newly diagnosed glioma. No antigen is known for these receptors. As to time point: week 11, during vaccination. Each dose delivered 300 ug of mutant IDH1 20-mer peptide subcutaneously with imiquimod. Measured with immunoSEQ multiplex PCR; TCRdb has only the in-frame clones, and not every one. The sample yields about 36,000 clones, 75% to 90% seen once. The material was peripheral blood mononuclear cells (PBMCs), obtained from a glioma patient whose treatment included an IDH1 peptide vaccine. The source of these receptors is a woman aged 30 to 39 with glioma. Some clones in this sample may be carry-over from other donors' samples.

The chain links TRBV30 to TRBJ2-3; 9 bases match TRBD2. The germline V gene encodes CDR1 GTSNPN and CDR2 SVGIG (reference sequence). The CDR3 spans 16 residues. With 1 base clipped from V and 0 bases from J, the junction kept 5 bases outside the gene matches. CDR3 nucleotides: TGTGCCTGGAGTGACTCTAGCGGGGCCAGCACAGATACGCAGTATTTT. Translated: CAWSDSSGASTDTQYF.

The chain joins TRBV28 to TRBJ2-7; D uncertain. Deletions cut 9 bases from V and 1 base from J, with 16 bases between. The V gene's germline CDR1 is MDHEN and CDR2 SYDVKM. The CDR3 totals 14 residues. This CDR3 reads CASNTPSGSYEQYF. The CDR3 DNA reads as TGTGCCAGTAATACCCCCAGTGGATCCTACGAGCAGTACTTC.